The next 3 T cell receptor beta chains were all read from a single sample in a study of T-cell reconstitution after alpha-beta-depleted transplantation in children. The authors prepared the TCRbeta library with unique molecular identifiers. TCRdb reprocessed the PCR reads via MiXCR and lists one record per CDR3 protein. The sample contains fewer than 350,000 distinct CDR3 sequences, 9.5% to 13% of which appear only once. Here the sequenced sample was peripheral blood, taken 180 days after TCRalphabeta/CD19-depleted stem cell transplant. The receptors stem from a male patient aged 2 to 9 who had a stem cell transplant for chronic granulomatous disease, so the T cells may come from the graft donor.

This clonotype was seen at least ten times. The chain joins TRBV11-2 to TRBJ2-2; D might be TRBD2 (7 bases). V lost 2 bases and J lost 3, with 13 bases in between. This CDR3 comprises 16 residues. CDR1 and CDR2 (germline): SGHAT, FQNNGV. CDR3 nucleotides: TGTGCCAGCAGCTTACGGGGGGCGGGGGACACCGGGGAGCTGTTTTTT. Encoded protein: CASSLRGAGDTGELFF.

This clonotype was counted ten times or more. The chain employs TRBV20-1 and TRBJ2-5; 12 bases are shared with TRBD2. The trim removed 3 bases at V and 4 bases at J, leaving 6 bases unmatched. Per germline, CDR1 DFQATT and CDR2 SNEGSKA (reference sequence). CDR3 size: 15 residues. CDR3 DNA sequence: TGCAGTGCTAGGCAACTAGCGGGAGGTGGAGAGACCCAGTACTTC. Translated, it gives CSARQLAGGGETQYF.

This clonotype was detected many times. The V and J genes are TRBV5-1 and TRBJ2-1; 13 bases are shared with TRBD2. After removal of 4 bases from V and 0 bases from J, the junction contained 13 bases not matched to a gene. CDR3 size: 20 residues. In germline, CDR1 is SGHRS, CDR2 YFSETQ. The CDR3 spells CASSPQPLRTSGSSYNEQFF. The DNA of the CDR3 is TGCGCCAGCAGCCCACAACCTCTCCGGACTAGCGGGAGCTCCTACAATGAGCAGTTCTTC.